This T cell receptor (beta chain) was obtained from a study of low-dose radiotherapy and immunotherapy resistance in tumors. Across the study: Fractions of 0.5 Gy went to Cohort 1 every 2 weeks, totaling 6.5 Gy.

With TRAV- and TRBV-specific primers, first-strand cDNA was made, covering the alpha and beta chains. A roughly 20-cycle PCR with a constant-region primer and V-primer adapter amplified TCRs. Using its own MiXCR run on the reads, TCRdb lists one record per CDR3 protein. The table lists over 65,000 distinct CDR3 sequences, roughly 19% of them singletons, with less than 3.5% in the top ten. Only a few counts were recorded for this clonotype. Noted time point: before trial treatment. CDR1 is MNHNS and CDR2 is SASEGT in the germline V gene. J gave up 3 bases and V 6 bases, and 10 bases lay outside the gene matches. This CDR3 is built from 15 residues.

The V and J genes are TRBV6-1 and TRBJ2-7; TRBD1 aligns across 8 bases. This receptor was taken from a male donor with prostate cancer. This sample comprised PBMCs, obtained before treatment. CDR3 sequence reads: CASRATTGGYYEQYF. Here the CDR3 DNA reads TGTGCCAGCAGAGCCACTACAGGGGGTTACTACGAGCAGTACTTC.